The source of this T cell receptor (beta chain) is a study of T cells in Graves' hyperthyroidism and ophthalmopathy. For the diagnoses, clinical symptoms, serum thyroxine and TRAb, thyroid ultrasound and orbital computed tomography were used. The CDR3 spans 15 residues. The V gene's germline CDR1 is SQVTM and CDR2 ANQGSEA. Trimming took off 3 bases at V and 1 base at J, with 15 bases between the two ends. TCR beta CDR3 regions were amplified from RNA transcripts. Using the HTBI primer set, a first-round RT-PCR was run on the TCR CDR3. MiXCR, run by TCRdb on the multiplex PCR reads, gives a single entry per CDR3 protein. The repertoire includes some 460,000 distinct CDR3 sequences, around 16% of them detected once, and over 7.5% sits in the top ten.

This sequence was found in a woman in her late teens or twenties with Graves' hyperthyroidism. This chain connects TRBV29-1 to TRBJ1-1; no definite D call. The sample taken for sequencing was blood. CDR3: CSVDFVSVTNTEAFF. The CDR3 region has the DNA TGCAGCGTTGACTTTGTGTCAGTTACGAACACTGAAGCTTTCTTT. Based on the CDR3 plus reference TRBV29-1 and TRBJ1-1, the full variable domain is SAVISQKPSRDICQRGTSLTIQCQVDSQVTMMFWYRQQPGQSLTLIATANQGSEATYESGFVIDKFPISRPNLTFSTLTVSNMSPEDSSIYLCSVDFVSVTNTEAFFGQGTRLTVV.